Listed below are T cell receptor beta chains from one sample, sequenced in a study of shared clonotypes between healthy human individuals. Method: immunoSEQ multiplex PCR; TCRdb's copy keeps in-frame clones and lacks some. Of hundreds of thousands of clones detected, roughly 79% appear once; the ten largest clones hold around 12%. The specimen sequenced was PBMCs. The receptors derive from a woman aged 40 to 49 in good health. Some clones in this sample may be carry-over from other donors' samples. CDR3s include the opening cysteine and the closing phenylalanine or tryptophan. A D gene is named only where the DNA matches it firmly. Rows may omit the clone size; those that give it use once, few, many or a size class.

j_call d_call clone_size v_call cdr3_nt cdr3_aa
TRBJ2-1 TRBD2 - TRBV7-6 TGTGCCAGCAGCTTCCGACGGGAGGATGAGCAGTTCTTC CASSFRREDEQFF
TRBJ2-3 TRBD1 - TRBV10-1 TGCGCCAGCAGTGAGGGCAGGGGGCGCACAGATACGCAGTATTTT CASSEGRGRTDTQYF
TRBJ2-5 TRBD2 - TRBV30 TGTGCCTGGAGTGTACTGCGGGGGGAGACCCAGTACTTC CAWSVLRGETQYF
TRBJ2-1 TRBD2 few TRBV2 TGTGCCAGCGATACCGGGACTAGTGGAGTCGGGCAGTTCTTC CASDTGTSGVGQFF
TRBJ2-3 - - TRBV5-1 TGCGCCAGCAGCTTGGGGACGGCCTTGGCCACAGATACGCAGTATTTT CASSLGTALATDTQYF
TRBJ2-7 - - TRBV14 TGTGCCAGCAGCCAAGCTTACGAGCAGTACTTC CASSQAYEQYF
TRBJ1-3 - - TRBV25-1 TGTGCCAGCAGTGCCCCCTTGGGGGATAGCTCTGGAAACACCATATATTTT CASSAPLGDSSGNTIYF
TRBJ2-1 - - TRBV19 TGTGCCAGTAGTATAGGCCTCCGGAAAAATGAGCAGTTCTTC CASSIGLRKNEQFF
TRBJ2-5 - - TRBV5-6 TGTGCCAGCAGCTTAGGGGGAGTTGCTGAGACCCAGTACTTC CASSLGGVAETQYF
TRBJ1-5 - - TRBV19 TGTGCCAGTAGTTCGGGGTCAAGGAGCAATCAGCCCCAGCATTTT CASSSGSRSNQPQHF
TRBJ2-2 - - TRBV7-3 TGTGCCAGCAGTCTTTTTGGGGCACTTGGGATCGGGGAGCTGTTTTTT CASSLFGALGIGELFF
TRBJ2-1 - - TRBV15 TGTGCCACCTACCCCACATGGCAATCCTACAATGAGCAGTTCTTC CATYPTWQSYNEQFF
TRBJ2-1 - - TRBV7-9 TGTGCCAGCAGCACCCAGGTTCTTGAGCAGTTCTTC CASSTQVLEQFF
TRBJ2-5 - few TRBV18 TGTGCCAGCTCACCAGGCGTCGCGAGCGAGACCCAGTACTTC CASSPGVASETQYF
TRBJ2-1 - few TRBV6-4 TGTGCCAGCAGTAGCGAGGACGCTACCTACAATGAGCAGTTCTTC CASSSEDATYNEQFF
TRBJ1-2 - - TRBV15 TGTGCCACCAGCAGAGATCAGGGTTCCGACTATGGCTACACCTTC CATSRDQGSDYGYTF
TRBJ2-7 - - TRBV10-3 TGTGCCATCAGTTCCGGGGCATCTGGGGGTCCGTACTTC CAISSGASGGPYF
TRBJ1-5 - - TRBV6-5 TGTGCCAGCAGTACGGACAGCTATAGCAATCAGCCCCAGCATTTT CASSTDSYSNQPQHF
TRBJ1-1 - once TRBV7-2 TGTGCCAGCAGCTTCTTGGCAGCTGAAGCTTTCTTT CASSFLAAEAFF
TRBJ2-2 - many TRBV4-1 TGCGCCAGTAGATCGGGACTTAATGCCGGGGAGCTGTTTTTT CASRSGLNAGELFF
TRBJ2-7 TRBD2 - TRBV10-2 TGCGCCAGCAGTGGGGGACTAGTTCTCTACGAGCAGTACTTC CASSGGLVLYEQYF
TRBJ2-4 TRBD1 - TRBV27 TGTGCCAGTGGTCCCCGGGACAGGGAGGTCGTCAAAAACATTCAGTACTTC CASGPRDREVVKNIQYF
TRBJ2-1 TRBD2 - TRBV5-1 TGCGCCAGCAGCCCGGGACTAGCGGACCCCAAGATGTACAATGAGCAGTTCTTC CASSPGLADPKMYNEQFF
TRBJ2-7 TRBD2 - TRBV2 TGTGCCACCGCCGGGAGGGGGGCTTCTCTTCACGAGCAGTACTTC CATAGRGASLHEQYF
TRBJ1-1 TRBD1 few TRBV28 TGTGCCAGCAAACAGGGGAGGGCTGAAGCTTTCTTT CASKQGRAEAFF
TRBJ1-1 - once TRBV30 TGTGCCTGGAGTACTCGGACTGAAGCTTTCTTT CAWSTRTEAFF
TRBJ1-1 - - TRBV5-1 TGCGCCAGCAGCATTACGGGTAGGAACACTGAAGCTTTCTTT CASSITGRNTEAFF
TRBJ1-1 TRBD1 once TRBV11-2 TGTGCCAGCAGCCGGTCGACAGGGGGGGCGAACACTGAAGCTTTCTTT CASSRSTGGANTEAFF
TRBJ1-5 TRBD1 - TRBV19 TGTGCCAGTAGTATCGACAGGGCGGGCCAGCCCCAGCATTTT CASSIDRAGQPQHF
TRBJ1-4 - - TRBV5-1 TGCGCCAGCAGCTTGGGGGGCGCCGAAAAACTGTTTTTT CASSLGGAEKLFF
TRBJ2-5 - - TRBV20-1 TGCAGTGCGCAGGGTATGGGGACCCAGTACTTC CSAQGMGTQYF
TRBJ2-3 TRBD1 - TRBV10-3 TGTGCCAGCAATACAGGGGCTAGCACAGATACGCAGTATTTT CASNTGASTDTQYF
TRBJ1-1 - few TRBV28 TGTGCCAGCAGTTTATTGTGGGAGGAAGCTTTCTTT CASSLLWEEAFF
TRBJ2-3 TRBD1 few TRBV6-4 TGTGCCAGCAGTGACACCGGGGGACAGGGGACAGATACGCAGTATTTT CASSDTGGQGTDTQYF
TRBJ2-2 TRBD1 few TRBV5-1 TGCGCCAGCAGCTTGGCAGGACAGGGGACCGGGGAGCTGTTTTTT CASSLAGQGTGELFF
TRBJ1-1 TRBD1 - TRBV19 TGTGCCAGTAGTGGGGGACAGTGGGGGACTGAAGCTTTCTTT CASSGGQWGTEAFF
TRBJ2-7 - - TRBV7-9 TGTGCCAGCAGCTTGCCAGGGGACTACGAGCAGTACTTC CASSLPGDYEQYF
TRBJ2-3 - - TRBV10-1 TGCGCCAGCAGTAGTAGGACGGACAGGAGGGCAGATACGCAGTATTTT CASSSRTDRRADTQYF
TRBJ2-3 - few TRBV4-3 TGCGCCAGCAGCCAGTCTGATACGCAGTATTTT CASSQSDTQYF
TRBJ2-5 TRBD1 - TRBV6-1 TGTGCCAGCAGTCAGACAGGGAGAGGGCAGACCCAGTACTTC CASSQTGRGQTQYF
TRBJ1-1 TRBD1 - TRBV4-2 TGTGCCAGCAGCCAGGGACAGGTTAACACTGAAGCTTTCTTT CASSQGQVNTEAFF
TRBJ1-2 TRBD1 - TRBV29-1 TGCAGCGTTGGAACAGGGGACTATGGCTACACCTTC CSVGTGDYGYTF
TRBJ1-1 - few TRBV15 TGTGCCACCAGCAGAGGAGGGTCTGGGGCTGAAGCTTTCTTT CATSRGGSGAEAFF